The clone carrying this TCR beta chain has just a few counts. Its specificity is unknown. All of the isolated RNA was reverse transcribed, so expressed TCRB transcripts were sequenced. The method was immunoSEQ multiplex PCR; TCRdb's version includes in-frame clones alone and lacks a portion of them. The repertoire holds nearly 700,000 clones, with around 15% as singletons. The data belong to a study of beta chain features in type 1 diabetes. Notes on the study in general: Unsettled here was the matter of whether HLA type influences TCRB rearrangement. Moderate yet significant TCRB CDR3 shortening was seen in Type 1 diabetes patients in all four CD4+ subsets.

This CDR3 region has 13 residues. Trimming cost V 4 bases and J 9 bases; bases outside gene matches: 6. The germline gives CDR1 SGHNT, CDR2 YYREEE (reference sequence). Around 100 mL of blood, on average, came from one heparinised draw per donor. The chain couples TRBV5-4 to TRBJ2-1, with 8 bases that match TRBD1. The sample comprised naive CD4+ T cells from blood. The clonotype originates from a man younger than 35 with type 1 diabetes. CDR3 sequence: CASSVRTGIEQFF. CDR3 in DNA: TGTGCCAGCAGCGTAAGGACAGGGATTGAGCAGTTCTTC.